This T cell receptor (beta chain) was sequenced in a study of CD8+ T cells in alopecia areata. This CDR3 has 15 amino acids. Per the germline V gene, CDR1 is SGDLS and CDR2 is YYNGEE. V lost 0 bases and J lost 2, with 9 bases in between. A few counts support this clone. This specimen includes other DNA sequences encoding the same CDR3. Following RNA extraction, reverse transcription yielded cDNA that acted as the sequencing template. Repertoires were generated with immunoSEQ multiplex PCR, while TCRdb's copy carries only in-frame clones and drops some. The sample lists 55,000 to 75,000 clones; approximately 43% were seen once.

This TCR was recovered from a human donor with alopecia areata. The specimen comprised CD8+ T cells sorted from blood, sampled at week 0. V is TRBV9 and J is TRBJ2-1; D gene unclear. The CDR3 DNA sequence: TGTGCCAGCAGCGTAGTAGGTGGAACCTACAATGAGCAGTTCTTC. This codes for CASSVVGGTYNEQFF.